The 9 T cell receptor beta chains reported below all come from one sample, sequenced in a study of neurological immune-mediated disorders. In TCRdb, the 5' RACE reads were re-called with MiXCR into one record per CDR3 protein. The data show fewer than 85,000 distinct CDR3 sequences, approximately 4.6% seen once. Sequencing used PBMCs. These receptors came from a woman between 70 and 85 years old with multiple sclerosis.

Ten or more counts support this clonotype. At one end the junction does not follow the germline gene, possibly because of a read error. V usage is TRBV10-3 and J usage is TRBJ2-3; D not certain. The CDR3 extends over 13 amino acids. Germline assignment: CDR1 ENHRY and CDR2 SYGVKD. CDR3 sequence: CASSLTQPDTQYF. CDR3 DNA: TGTGCCAGCAGTCTGACCCAACCAGATACGCAGTATTTT.

Many counts were recorded for this clonotype. The chain has TRBV6-5 and TRBJ2-7; D is uncertain. V lost 6 bases and J 7 bases, leaving 13 bases between the germline ends. Germline lookup yields CDR1 MNHEY and CDR2 SVGAGI. This CDR3 spans 12 amino acids. CDR3 sequence: CASSRSFNEQYF. In DNA form, the CDR3 reads TGTGCCAGCAGCCGGTCCTTTAATGAGCAGTACTTC.

This clonotype showed up many times. The chain is built from TRBV3-1 and TRBJ2-5; no reliable D call. The germline V and J ends were trimmed by 1 base and 5 bases, with 14 bases remaining between them. Per germline, CDR1 LGHDT and CDR2 YNNKEL (reference sequence). The CDR3 consists of 15 residues. This CDR3 is CASSQVGPTAETQYF. CDR3 coding DNA: TGTGCCAGCAGCCAAGTGGGCCCTACCGCGGAGACCCAGTACTTC.

This clonotype was seen many times. The chain links TRBV12-3 or TRBV12-4 to TRBJ1-5, with no clear D. This CDR3 is 13 amino acids long. V shed 5 bases and J shed 0 bases, with 5 bases lying between them. CDR3 in DNA: TGTGCCAGCAGTGCGAATAGCAATCAGCCCCAGCATTTT. It specifies CASSANSNQPQHF.

At least ten counts were recorded for this clonotype. This rearrangement joins TRBV4-1 to TRBJ2-1; TRBD2 is a possible D gene (5 bases). CDR1 and CDR2 (germline): MGHRA, YSYEKL. V was pared by 5 bases and J by 4 bases, with 18 bases between. CDR3 length: 16 residues. The CDR3 coding sequence is TGCGCCAGCAGCGCTAGGGAGACCCTAGGGTACAATGAGCAGTTCTTC. This sequence encodes CASSARETLGYNEQFF.

This clonotype showed up many times. DNA for the CDR3: TGTGCCAGCAGCTTAACGGCAGGGTCAATTGGCTACACCTTC. Amino acid sequence: CASSLTAGSIGYTF. The chain combines TRBV7-2 with TRBJ1-2, with D possibly matching TRBD1 (5 bases). Germline V CDR1 and CDR2: SGHTA, FQGNSA. The CDR3 consists of 14 residues. V gave up 2 bases and J gave up 7 bases, with 14 bases separating them.

This clonotype has ten or more counts. V is TRBV12-3 or TRBV12-4 and J is TRBJ1-6, with 9 bases matching TRBD1. The CDR3 spans 14 residues. With V trimmed by 6 bases and J by 6 bases, 3 bases remained unmatched. The chain's CDR3 is CASRPGQGNSPLHF. The CDR3 coding sequence is TGTGCCAGCAGACCGGGACAGGGTAATTCACCCCTCCACTTT.

In this sample, this clonotype turned up many times. The rearrangement links TRBV20-1 to TRBJ2-3; D is perhaps TRBD2 (5 bases). The V end lost 3 bases, the J end lost 2 bases, and 12 bases lay between the germline ends. CDR3 size: 14 residues. Germline V gives CDR1 DFQATT, CDR2 SNEGSKA (reference sequence). CDR3 in amino acids: CSARGSSYTDTQYF. The CDR3 nucleotides read TGCAGTGCTAGGGGGAGTTCATACACAGATACGCAGTATTTT.

At least ten counts were recorded for this clonotype. The genes are TRBV18 and TRBJ2-5; no clear D. The V end lost 3 bases, the J end lost 1 base, and 9 bases lay between the germline ends. Germline loops: CDR1 KGHSH, CDR2 LQKENI. The CDR3 sequence is 14 residues long. The CDR3 coding sequence is TGTGCCAGCTCACCCCCTCAGGCCCAAGAGACCCAGTACTTC. Protein sequence: CASSPPQAQETQYF.